Each of the 9 T cell receptor beta chains below was sequenced from the same sample in a study of chemoradiotherapy in HPV16-positive cancers. TCRdb's table, derived via immunoSEQ multiplex PCR, lists solely in-frame clones and lacks some. In the table there are 13,000 or so clones, 88% of which are singletons. The sample consisted of blood, taken from a patient who underwent chemoradiotherapy. All receptors derive from a human donor with HPV-associated anogenital cancer.

The chain joins TRBV6-6 to TRBJ2-4; possibly TRBD1 for D (6 bases). Germline V gives CDR1 MNHNY, CDR2 SVGAGI (reference sequence). V was cut by 6 bases and J by 7 bases, with 19 bases left in between. This CDR3 is 15 amino acids long. DNA of the CDR3: TGTGCCAGCAGGACCACAGGGTTGGGTGGGAACATTCAGTACTTC. This sequence encodes CASRTTGLGGNIQYF.

V is TRBV10-3 and J is TRBJ1-1; tentative D call: TRBD1 (5 bases). This CDR3 region has 15 residues. Trimming took 3 bases from V and 5 from J, leaving 16 bases between them. The V gene's germline CDR1 is ENHRY and CDR2 SYGVKD. The CDR3 sequence is CAISDVYGRETEAFF. CDR3 sequence (DNA): TGTGCCATCAGTGATGTTTATGGCAGGGAAACTGAAGCTTTCTTT.

This CDR3 is CATRQFNQPQHF. The CDR3 nucleotides are TGTGCCACCCGACAGTTCAATCAGCCCCAGCATTTT. J is TRBJ1-5 and V is TRBV15; TRBD1 is a possible D gene (5 bases). Germline CDR1 is LNHNV and CDR2 is YYDKDF (reference sequence). The CDR3 is 12 amino acids. V was cut by 8 bases and J by 3 bases, with 8 bases left in between.

The chain uses TRBV6-5 and TRBJ1-5; the D is unclear. The germline gives CDR1 MNHEY, CDR2 SVGAGI. CDR3 size: 12 residues. Trimming cost V 2 bases and J 4 bases, with 3 bases left between them. In DNA form, the CDR3 reads TGTGCCAGCAGTTACGATAATCAGCCCCAGCATTTT. Amino acids: CASSYDNQPQHF.

The chain carries TRBV19 and TRBJ1-3; no firm D call. Germline CDR1 LNHDA, CDR2 SQIVND (reference sequence). The CDR3 is made up of 14 amino acids. V was trimmed by 7 bases and J by 0 bases, leaving 10 bases between them. CDR3 coding DNA: TGTGCCAGTAAAGTCTCGCGCTCTGGAAACACCATATATTTT. Its protein product is CASKVSRSGNTIYF.

J is TRBJ1-2 and V is TRBV7-8; D remains ambiguous. The germline V gene has CDR1 SGHVS and CDR2 FQNEAQ. Trimming shortened V by 2 bases and J by 3 bases, and 19 bases separated the two germline ends. This CDR3 region has 17 residues. DNA for the CDR3: TGTGCCAGCAGCTTATACATTGGGGTCCAAGTTTACTATGGCTACACCTTC. It yields the protein CASSLYIGVQVYYGYTF. Full variable domain (outside the CDR3, taken from reference TRBV7-8 and TRBJ1-2): GAGVSQSPRYKVAKRGQDVALRCDPISGHVSLFWYQQALGQGPEFLTYFQNEAQLDKSGLPSDRFFAERPEGSVSTLKIQRTQQEDSAVYLCASSLYIGVQVYYGYTFGSGTRLTVV.

Concerning this clone: Other DNA sequences in this sample translate to the same CDR3. The rearrangement uses TRBV5-4 and TRBJ1-4; D perhaps matches TRBD1 (5 bases). The CDR3 runs to 14 residues. The V gene's germline CDR1 is SGHNT and CDR2 YYREEE (reference sequence). Trimming removed 3 bases at V and 4 bases at J, with 10 bases between. CDR3 in DNA: TGTGCCAGCAGCTCGGGGCAGTTTAATGAAAAACTGTTTTTT. This codes for CASSSGQFNEKLFF.

This sequence joins TRBV7-9 and TRBJ2-1; 10 positions agree with TRBD2. Germline CDR1 and CDR2: SEHNR and FQNEAQ (reference sequence). The CDR3 has 16 residues. V lost 6 bases and J lost 2; bases outside the gene matches: 7. DNA of the CDR3: TGTGCCAGCAGTTCCATAGCGGGGGGTACCTACAATGAGCAGTTCTTC. Its translation is CASSSIAGGTYNEQFF. Full variable domain (missing parts from reference TRBV7-9 and TRBJ2-1): DTGVSQNPRHKITKRGQNVTFRCDPISEHNRLYWYRQTLGQGPEFLTYFQNEAQLEKSRLLSDRFSAERPKGSFSTLEIQRTEQGDSAMYLCASSSIAGGTYNEQFFGPGTRLTVL.

The rearrangement links TRBV6-4 to TRBJ2-6, with D perhaps TRBD2 (6 bases). The V end lost 0 bases, the J end lost 4 bases, and 25 bases lay between the germline ends. The CDR3 loop spans 21 amino acids. Germline V gene data show CDR1 as MRHNA and CDR2 as SNTAGT. The CDR3 loop reads CASSDSLRLGTRGRGANVLTF. For the CDR3, the DNA is TGTGCCAGCAGTGACTCACTTAGGCTAGGGACGCGGGGTAGGGGGGCCAACGTCCTGACTTTC.